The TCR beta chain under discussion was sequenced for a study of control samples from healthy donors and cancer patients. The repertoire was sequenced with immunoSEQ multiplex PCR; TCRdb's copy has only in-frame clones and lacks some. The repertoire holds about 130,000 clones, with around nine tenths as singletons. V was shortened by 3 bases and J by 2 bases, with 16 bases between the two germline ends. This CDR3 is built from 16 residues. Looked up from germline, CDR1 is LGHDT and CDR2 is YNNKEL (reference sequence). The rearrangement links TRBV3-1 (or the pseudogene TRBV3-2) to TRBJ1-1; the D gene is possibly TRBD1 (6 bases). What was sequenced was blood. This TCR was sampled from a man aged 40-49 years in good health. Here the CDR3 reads CASSHGTYRLNTEAFF. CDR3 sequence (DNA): TGTGCCAGCAGCCATGGGACATATCGCTTAAACACTGAAGCTTTCTTT.